The 24 T cell receptor beta chains below all came from one sample that was sequenced in a study of CD4 T cells in relation to SARS-CoV-2 and coronaviruses (dated by TCRdb to 2020 to 2022). CD4+ T cells from unexposed donors were collected before the COVID-19 pandemic (2011-2018). Following 10 days of culture, the EasySep CD4+ T cell isolation kit was used to isolate CD4+ T cells. The library was generated by the immunoSEQ multiplex PCR assay. This immuneACCESS table, as held by TCRdb, lists in-frame sequences with V and J called but not all clones. Of the missing ones, under half trace to an unresolved V gene in checked studies; the others have no known cause. Recorded for this sample are about 24,000 clones; around 70% of them occurred a single time. About 17% of the sample rests with the top ten. Their target antigens are unknown. Input material: CD4+ T cells from PBMCs, cultured in vitro. Source of these receptors: a human donor in good health.

This clone was detected only a few times. The gene calls are TRBV5-6 and TRBJ2-5; TRBD2 matches at 10 bases. CDR1 and CDR2 from the germline V gene are SGHDT and YYEEEE. The V segment lost 3 bases and the J segment 7 bases; nucleotides outside the gene matches: 12. CDR3 length: 16 residues. This CDR3 reads CASSSAPGTSVGTQYF. DNA for the CDR3: TGTGCCAGCAGCTCTGCCCCCGGGACTAGCGTGGGGACCCAGTACTTC.

This clone was counted a single time. The chain has TRBV29-1 and TRBJ2-5; no reliable D call. CDR1 and CDR2 (germline): SQVTM, ANQGSEA. V was trimmed by 4 bases and J by 5 bases, leaving 11 bases between them. This CDR3 contains 12 residues. The CDR3 DNA reads TGCAGCGTTGGACACGGCCGGGAGACCCAGTACTTC. Amino acid sequence: CSVGHGRETQYF.

The chain has TRBV11-2 and TRBJ1-1; no definite D call. The germline V and J ends were trimmed by 6 bases and 1 base, with 15 bases remaining between them. CDR3 length: 15 residues. Germline lookup yields CDR1 SGHAT and CDR2 FQNNGV. In nucleotides, the CDR3 is TGTGCCAGCAGTCTCCAGGCCCAGAAGAACACTGAAGCTTTCTTT. Protein product: CASSLQAQKNTEAFF. Combining the CDR3 with reference TRBV11-2 and TRBJ1-1 gives the whole variable domain EAGVAQSPRYKIIEKRQSVAFWCNPISGHATLYWYQQILGQGPKLLIQFQNNGVVDDSQLPKDRFSAERLKGVDSTLKIQPAKLEDSAVYLCASSLQAQKNTEAFFGQGTRLTVV.

The count of this clone is one. The V gene is TRBV27, the J gene TRBJ2-4, with D tentatively TRBD1 (6 bases). This CDR3 is 15 amino acids long. V was trimmed by 5 bases and J by 7 bases, leaving 18 bases between them. From germline, CDR1 is MNHEY and CDR2 SMNVEV (reference sequence). In DNA form, the CDR3 reads TGTGCCAGCAGTCGCCTGGGGGCAGGGGATAACATTCAGTACTTC. Its protein product is CASSRLGAGDNIQYF.

This chain joins TRBV18 and TRBJ2-1; possibly TRBD1 for D (7 bases). The germline gives CDR1 KGHSH, CDR2 LQKENI. The V and J ends lost 3 bases and 7 bases respectively, with 16 bases between them. The CDR3 covers 15 residues. Written as DNA, the CDR3 is TGTGCCAGCTCACCCCAGGGGGGCAATGGGAATGAGCAGTTCTTC. Translating gives CASSPQGGNGNEQFF.

The rearrangement joins TRBV11-3 to TRBJ2-2, with unresolved D. Germline lookup yields CDR1 SGHNT and CDR2 YENEEA. This CDR3 region has 20 residues. With 2 bases removed from V and 4 bases from J, the gap between germline ends came to 26 bases. DNA of the CDR3: TGTGCCAGCAGCTTAAATTCCGGGTTTCAGGCCAGAAGTGTCACCGGGGAGCTGTTTTTT. Its protein is CASSLNSGFQARSVTGELFF.

The J gene is TRBJ1-1, the V gene TRBV28; perhaps TRBD1 as D (6 bases). This CDR3 spans 12 amino acids. Germline values: CDR1 MDHEN, CDR2 SYDVKM. Trimming removed 8 bases from V and 10 bases from J, with 17 bases in between. CDR3 in amino acids: CASRRGWGGAFF. The CDR3 nucleotides are TGTGCCAGCCGCAGGGGATGGGGGGGAGCTTTCTTT.

This clone was observed a single time. J is TRBJ2-2 and V is TRBV6-5; D possibly corresponds to TRBD1 (6 bases). Germline V gene lookup returns CDR1 MNHEY and CDR2 SVGAGI. V was clipped by 6 bases and J by 5 bases, with 13 bases between them. This CDR3 region has 14 residues. CDR3 loop: CASSPPTGTGELFF. CDR3 nucleotide sequence: TGTGCCAGCAGCCCACCCACAGGGACCGGGGAGCTGTTTTTT.

This clone showed up just a few times. The sample has other DNA sequences that encode this CDR3 too. The rearrangement links TRBV30 to TRBJ1-1; D uncertain. The germline V gene encodes CDR1 GTSNPN and CDR2 SVGIG (reference sequence). CDR3 length: 12 residues. Trimming cost V 5 bases and J 1 base, with 8 bases left between them. The CDR3 sequence: CAWGRRNTEAFF. DNA of the CDR3: TGTGCCTGGGGTCGACGGAACACTGAAGCTTTCTTT.

CDR3: CASSLSEQGGSGNTIYF. The CDR3 bases are TGTGCCAGCAGCTTGAGCGAACAGGGGGGCTCTGGAAACACCATATATTTT. The gene calls are TRBV5-6 and TRBJ1-3; 8 bases fit TRBD1. CDR3 length: 17 amino acids. Germline CDR1 SGHDT, CDR2 YYEEEE. Losses at the gene ends were 1 base for V and 0 bases for J; bases not matched to a gene: 6.

The V gene is TRBV28, the J gene TRBJ1-1; possible D gene TRBD1, 5 bases. The V end was cut by 1 base, the J end by 2 bases, with 8 bases between. CDR1 is MDHEN and CDR2 is SYDVKM in the germline V gene. CDR3 length equals 14 residues. CDR3 sequence reads: CASSLFRANTEAFF. The CDR3 DNA is TGTGCCAGCAGTTTATTCAGGGCCAACACTGAAGCTTTCTTT. The complete variable domain, with remaining parts taken from reference TRBV28 and TRBJ1-1, reads DVKVTQSSRYLVKRTGEKVFLECVQDMDHENMFWYRQDPGLGLRLIYFSYDVKMKEKGDIPEGYSVSREKKERFSLILESASTNQTSMYLCASSLFRANTEAFFGQGTRLTVV.

This clone was detected only a few times. CDR3 DNA sequence: TGTGCCACCAGTGGCTCCGGGGTTACCTATGGCTACACCTTC. Translating it yields CATSGSGVTYGYTF. The chain recombines TRBV24-1 with TRBJ1-2; no definite D call. V lost 5 bases and J 4 bases, leaving 13 bases between the germline ends. Germline assignment: CDR1 KGHDR and CDR2 SFDVKD. The CDR3 covers 14 residues.

The chain links TRBV12-3 or TRBV12-4 to TRBJ1-3; unclear D gene. This CDR3 has 13 residues. The V gene lost 6 bases and the J gene lost 0 bases, with 6 bases spanning the gap. The CDR3 DNA reads TGTGCCAGCAGACGGAGCTCTGGAAACACCATATATTTT. This translates into CASRRSSGNTIYF.

The chain has TRBV5-1 and TRBJ1-3, with 8 nucleotides matching TRBD1. The CDR3 runs to 16 residues. Germline assignment: CDR1 SGHRS and CDR2 YFSETQ. V shed 1 base and J 3 bases; nucleotides not matched to a gene: 6. This chain's CDR3 is CASSLKQGGYGNTIYF. The CDR3, as DNA: TGCGCCAGCAGCTTGAAACAGGGGGGATATGGAAACACCATATATTTT.

The chain employs TRBV29-1 and TRBJ1-1; possible D gene TRBD1, 6 bases. The CDR3 contains 11 residues. The V gene's germline CDR1 is SQVTM and CDR2 ANQGSEA. The germline V and J ends were trimmed by 3 bases and 4 bases, with 6 bases remaining between them. The CDR3 loop is CSVDRGTEAFF. For the CDR3, the DNA is TGCAGCGTTGACAGGGGCACTGAAGCTTTCTTT.

This chain connects TRBV12-5 to TRBJ2-1; the D gene is possibly TRBD1 (6 bases). Per the germline V gene, CDR1 is LGHNT and CDR2 is FRNRAP. V was trimmed by 0 bases and J by 2 bases, leaving 17 bases between them. The CDR3 is 18 residues long. DNA for the CDR3: TGTGCTAGTGGTTTGGTACTTCAGGGGCAGGGGCCCTACAATGAGCAGTTCTTC. Translation gives CASGLVLQGQGPYNEQFF. Using reference TRBV12-5 and TRBJ2-1 for the parts outside the CDR3, the full variable domain is DARVTQTPRHKVTEMGQEVTMRCQPILGHNTVFWYRQTMMQGLELLAYFRNRAPLDDSGMPKDRFSAEMPDATLATLKIQPSEPRDSAVYFCASGLVLQGQGPYNEQFFGPGTRLTVL.

This rearrangement joins TRBV19 to TRBJ1-1; D unclear. This CDR3 region has 14 residues. The V gene's germline CDR1 is LNHDA and CDR2 SQIVND (reference sequence). V was shortened by 5 bases and J by 0 bases, with 10 bases between the two germline ends. The CDR3 loop is CASSSRTVNTEAFF. CDR3 bases: TGTGCCAGTAGTTCGAGGACGGTGAACACTGAAGCTTTCTTT.

The chain has TRBV2 and TRBJ2-3; 12 nucleotides align to TRBD2. V lost 5 bases, J lost 3 bases, and 6 bases stayed unmatched. Germline V gene sequence: CDR1 SNHLY, CDR2 FYNNEI. The CDR3 consists of 16 residues. The CDR3 DNA is TGTGCCAGCAGTCCTAGCGGGAGGGAGAGAACAGATACGCAGTATTTT. Amino acid sequence: CASSPSGRERTDTQYF.

The genes are TRBV27 and TRBJ1-2; TRBD1 aligns across 9 bases. CDR1 is MNHEY and CDR2 is SMNVEV in the germline V gene (reference sequence). The CDR3 sequence is 17 residues long. Trimming removed 2 bases from V and 1 base from J; junction bases left unmatched: 8. The DNA of the CDR3 is TGTGCCAGCAGTTTAGCAGGACAGGGGCCATTTAACTATGGCTACACCTTC. Protein product: CASSLAGQGPFNYGYTF.

The chain is built from TRBV28 and TRBJ1-6; a possible D gene is TRBD1 (6 bases). Per germline, CDR1 MDHEN and CDR2 SYDVKM. The CDR3 extends over 19 amino acids. V was shortened by 1 base and J by 7 bases, with 23 bases between the two germline ends. The CDR3 is CASSLSFGRGQAENSPLHF. DNA of the CDR3: TGTGCCAGCAGTTTATCGTTTGGAAGGGGACAAGCGGAGAATTCACCCCTCCACTTT.

This chain links TRBV5-1 with TRBJ2-3; 9 bases are a match to TRBD1. CDR3 size: 14 residues. The J segment lost 4 bases and the V segment lost 4 bases, leaving 4 bases of the junction unmatched. Per germline, CDR1 SGHRS and CDR2 YFSETQ. The DNA for the CDR3 is TGCGCCAGCAGCCAGGGACAGGGTTCAGATACGCAGTATTTT. This sequence encodes CASSQGQGSDTQYF.

This clone was picked up one time. The rearrangement links TRBV19 to TRBJ1-5, with a weak D call TRBD1 (5 bases). Trimming took off 3 bases at V and 6 bases at J, with 12 bases between the two ends. This CDR3 comprises 14 residues. Germline values: CDR1 LNHDA, CDR2 SQIVND (reference sequence). The CDR3 nucleotides read TGTGCCAGTAGTATTAAGACAGCCGGTCAGCCCCAGCATTTT. Translation: CASSIKTAGQPQHF.

In its sample, this clone ranks as hyperexpanded. The V and J genes are TRBV7-2 and TRBJ1-2; the D is unclear. CDR3 length: 13 amino acids. Trimming removed 1 base from V and 9 bases from J, with 12 bases in between. CDR1 SGHTA and CDR2 FQGNSA come from the germline V gene. The CDR3 is CASSLGPSGSYTF. The CDR3 DNA reads TGTGCCAGCAGCTTAGGGCCCTCAGGAAGCTACACCTTC.

The chain is built from TRBV5-8 and TRBJ2-2; 12 nucleotides agree with TRBD1. Losses at the gene ends were 7 bases for V and 5 bases for J; bases not matched to a gene: 9. Germline loops: CDR1 SGHTS, CDR2 YDEGEE. The CDR3 contains 16 residues. The CDR3 loop is CASRRDRGRGTGELFF. The CDR3 DNA sequence: TGTGCCAGCCGTCGGGACAGGGGGCGAGGGACCGGGGAGCTGTTTTTT.